The next 22 T cell receptor beta chains were all read from a single sample in a study of CD8 T cells in ankylosing spondylitis. Broader study findings: Blood of patients with ankylosing spondylitis appeared to be characterized by a TCR beta motif of several highly homologous variants.

TCRdb itself ran the 5' RACE reads through MiXCR, one entry per CDR3 protein. The table lists roughly 700,000 distinct CDR3 sequences, around 17% of them singletons, with about 20% in the top ten. Antigens for these TCRs are unknown. Source material: blood, either unsorted or a sorted T cell fraction (not recorded which). The receptors shown here come from a male donor with ankylosing spondylitis.

This chain uses TRBV12-3 or TRBV12-4 with TRBJ1-5, with a weak D call TRBD1 (6 bases). This CDR3 is built from 15 residues. Trimming removed 5 bases at V and 3 bases at J, with 14 bases between. CDR3 sequence (DNA): TGTGCCAGCAGTCCAGGGAGGGGGGCCAATCAGCCCCAGCATTTT. Its translation is CASSPGRGANQPQHF.

V is TRBV27 and J is TRBJ1-2; tentatively, D is TRBD1 (6 bases). CDR1 is MNHEY and CDR2 is SMNVEV in the germline V gene (reference sequence). The CDR3 is made up of 13 amino acids. The V end was cut by 7 bases, the J end by 4 bases, with 13 bases between. In DNA, the CDR3 is TGTGCCAGCACTCGAGGGGGTTCCTATGGCTACACCTTC. Translation gives CASTRGGSYGYTF.

In its sample, this clonotype was seen a few times. This chain links TRBV20-1 with TRBJ1-1, with a weak D call TRBD1 (6 bases). V lost 1 base and J 2 bases, leaving 11 bases between the germline ends. CDR3 size: 14 residues. The germline gives CDR1 DFQATT, CDR2 SNEGSKA (reference sequence). In nucleotides, the CDR3 is TGCAGTGCTAGAGGGGGGGACACAAACACTGAAGCTTTCTTT. Amino acid sequence: CSARGGDTNTEAFF.

The chain couples TRBV5-1 to TRBJ1-1, with 10 nucleotides matching TRBD1. Per the germline V gene, CDR1 is SGHRS and CDR2 is YFSETQ. V trimming: 3 bases; J trimming: 3 bases; junction bases outside the gene matches: 5. There are 15 residues in the CDR3. As DNA, the CDR3 is TGCGCCAGCAGCTGGGGACAGGGGTCGGACACTGAAGCTTTCTTT. It specifies CASSWGQGSDTEAFF.

This clonotype has just a few counts. This sequence joins TRBV20-1 and TRBJ2-1; the D gene is possibly TRBD1 (5 bases). The CDR3 covers 14 residues. From germline, CDR1 is DFQATT and CDR2 SNEGSKA (reference sequence). The ends were cut back, 6 bases at V and 2 bases at J, with 14 bases in the middle. DNA for the CDR3: TGCAGTGCCCTCCACAGGTCGGCCTACAATGAGCAGTTCTTC. Protein sequence: CSALHRSAYNEQFF.

V is TRBV30 and J is TRBJ1-2; D is ambiguous. The germline gives CDR1 GTSNPN, CDR2 SVGIG (reference sequence). Between the trimmed V and J ends, which lost 6 bases and 4 bases, there was a span of 9 bases. The CDR3 covers 11 residues. The CDR3 DNA sequence: TGTGCCTGTTGGTGGTTCTATGGCTACACCTTC. It yields the protein CACWWFYGYTF.

This chain links TRBV3-1 with TRBJ1-1; 7 bases align to TRBD1. The germline V gene has CDR1 LGHDT and CDR2 YNNKEL (reference sequence). After removal of 4 bases from V and 7 bases from J, the junction contained 6 bases not matched to a gene. The CDR3 has 13 amino acids. The CDR3 protein is CASSPGGVGEAFF. CDR3 nucleotides: TGTGCCAGCAGCCCAGGGGGGGTGGGTGAAGCTTTCTTT.

This clonotype was detected many times. V is TRBV29-1 and J is TRBJ2-1; 8 bases are shared with TRBD2. The junction had 7 bases not matched to a gene; V was cut back by 8 bases and J by 10 bases. Per germline, CDR1 SQVTM and CDR2 ANQGSEA. The CDR3 runs to 11 residues. This CDR3 is CSSWAGGEQFF. The DNA for the CDR3 is TGCAGCTCCTGGGCGGGGGGAGAGCAGTTCTTC.

J is TRBJ2-5 and V is TRBV20-1; unclear D gene. Looked up from germline, CDR1 is DFQATT and CDR2 is SNEGSKA (reference sequence). The CDR3 spans 10 residues. V was shortened by 3 bases and J by 3 bases, with 2 bases between the two germline ends. CDR3 residues: CSASEETQYF. The CDR3 DNA reads TGCAGTGCTAGTGAAGAGACCCAGTACTTC.

This clonotype turned up a few times. The chain links TRBV28 to TRBJ2-2; the match to TRBD2 covers 9 bases. The CDR3 length is 14 residues. Germline V gene lookup returns CDR1 MDHEN and CDR2 SYDVKM. V lost 2 bases and J lost 6; bases outside the gene matches: 1. The CDR3 DNA follows: TGTGCCAGCAGTTTAAAGCGGGAGGCCGGGGAGCTGTTTTTT. This gives the protein CASSLKREAGELFF.

This clonotype turned up a few times. The V gene is TRBV7-9, the J gene TRBJ2-5; 10 bases map to TRBD1. The CDR3 consists of 13 residues. Germline CDR1 reads SEHNR; CDR2 reads FQNEAQ (reference sequence). Trimming took 7 bases from V and 3 from J; bases not matched to a gene: 2. The CDR3 nucleotides are TGTGCCAGCACTGGGACAGGGGAAGAGACCCAGTACTTC. Its translation is CASTGTGEETQYF.

This clonotype has at least ten counts. The rearrangement uses TRBV12-3 or TRBV12-4 and TRBJ2-7, with a tentative D call TRBD2 (7 bases). The CDR3 runs 15 residues. V was cut by 6 bases and J by 3 bases, with 18 bases left in between. The CDR3 reads CASRKGGGSGYEQYF. CDR3 nucleotide sequence: TGTGCCAGCAGAAAGGGGGGCGGGAGTGGCTACGAGCAGTACTTC.

This clonotype was recorded a few times. The CDR3 sequence: CASSPPGGVNIQYF. CDR3 in DNA: TGTGCCAGCAGTCCCCCCGGGGGGGTCAACATTCAGTACTTC. The J gene is TRBJ2-4, the V gene TRBV6-2 or TRBV6-3; TRBD2 aligns across 8 bases. Trimming took 5 bases from V and 7 from J; bases not matched to a gene: 7. The CDR3 extends over 14 amino acids. CDR1 and CDR2 from the germline V gene are MNHEY and SVGEGT.

This clonotype was found a few times. V is TRBV20-1 and J is TRBJ1-2; perhaps TRBD1 as D (6 bases). This CDR3 spans 15 amino acids. Germline CDR1 reads DFQATT; CDR2 reads SNEGSKA (reference sequence). V shed 3 bases and J shed 9 bases, with 23 bases lying between them. The DNA of the CDR3 is TGCAGTGCTAGGGATTCCGAAACAGGGTCGGATAGCTACACCTTC. Translated: CSARDSETGSDSYTF.

This clonotype turned up a few times. V is TRBV4-1 and J is TRBJ2-7, with 7 positions matching TRBD2. The CDR3 has 14 amino acids. Germline lookup yields CDR1 MGHRA and CDR2 YSYEKL. With 3 bases clipped from V and 5 bases from J, the junction kept 7 bases outside the gene matches. The CDR3 loop reads CASSHGGLDDEQYF. The CDR3 DNA follows: TGCGCCAGCAGCCACGGCGGACTAGATGACGAGCAGTACTTC.

This clonotype was observed a few times. The rearrangement uses TRBV10-3 and TRBJ2-1; D remains unclear. The CDR3 is 15 amino acids. Germline assignment: CDR1 ENHRY and CDR2 SYGVKD. V shed 4 bases and J shed 2 bases, with 12 bases lying between them. CDR3 nucleotides: TGTGCCATCAGTGGTGGGCAGGAAGCCTACAATGAGCAGTTCTTC. Its translation: CAISGGQEAYNEQFF.

V usage is TRBV28 and J usage is TRBJ2-7; 9 bases are shared with TRBD1. V dropped 5 bases and J dropped 3; count of bases not matched to a gene: 14. The CDR3 spans 17 residues. The germline V gene encodes CDR1 MDHEN and CDR2 SYDVKM. The DNA of the CDR3 is TGTGCCAGCAGTGCGTTGGGGACAGGGACGCGAGTCTACGAGCAGTACTTC. Amino acid sequence: CASSALGTGTRVYEQYF.

This clonotype has at least ten counts. V usage is TRBV29-1 and J usage is TRBJ2-1; 11 bases line up with TRBD2. J gave up 4 bases and V 3 bases, and 11 bases lay outside the gene matches. The CDR3 loop spans 17 amino acids. Germline values: CDR1 SQVTM, CDR2 ANQGSEA. The CDR3, as DNA: TGCAGCGTTGATAGGCTAGCGGGAGGCGACAAATACAATGAGCAGTTCTTC. It encodes CSVDRLAGGDKYNEQFF.

V and J are TRBV7-9 and TRBJ2-7; D is possibly TRBD2 (6 bases). The CDR3 has 11 residues. The V end was cut by 4 bases, the J end by 7 bases, with 8 bases between. Germline CDR1 and CDR2: SEHNR and FQNEAQ (reference sequence). The CDR3 loop reads CASSWRGEQYF. CDR3 nucleotides: TGTGCCAGCAGCTGGCGGGGAGAGCAGTACTTC.

This chain uses TRBV6-1 with TRBJ2-2, with 13 nucleotides matching TRBD2. Germline assignment: CDR1 MNHNS and CDR2 SASEGT. After removal of 5 bases from V and 3 bases from J, the junction contained 6 bases not matched to a gene. This CDR3 comprises 17 residues. CDR3 nucleotide sequence: TGTGCCAGCAGTACCCCAGGACTAGCGGGAGACACCGGGGAGCTGTTTTTT. The encoded protein is CASSTPGLAGDTGELFF.

This clonotype has more than one count but fewer than ten. V gene TRBV12-3 or TRBV12-4 combines with J gene TRBJ1-1; D uncertain. CDR3 length: 13 residues. Trimming left V 3 bases short and J 1 base short, with 6 bases between. The CDR3 spells CASSFKTNTEAFF. The CDR3 nucleotides read TGTGCCAGCAGTTTTAAGACGAACACTGAAGCTTTCTTT.

This clonotype has more than one count but fewer than ten. The chain recombines TRBV27 with TRBJ2-3, with D uncertain. The V gene's germline CDR1 is MNHEY and CDR2 SMNVEV (reference sequence). The CDR3 has 14 amino acids. V lost 7 bases, J lost 1 base, and 12 bases lay in between. The CDR3 loop reads CASIPHVGTDTQYF. Written as DNA, the CDR3 is TGTGCCAGCATCCCTCACGTGGGCACAGATACGCAGTATTTT.